This is a list of T cell receptor beta chains from one sample in a study of blood T cell repertoires in COVID-19. The data were produced by immunoSEQ multiplex PCR, yet TCRdb's version contains in-frame clones alone and is incomplete. The data contain fewer than 300,000 clones, about 90% of them singletons. What was sequenced was peripheral blood. Every receptor here comes from a woman in her thirties with COVID-19, enrolled during active disease. CDR3s include the opening cysteine and the closing phenylalanine or tryptophan. D genes are given only for firm matches. Clone sizes are given selectively: once, few, many, or a class where the clone is expanded.

J gene | V gene | D gene | clone size | CDR3 DNA | CDR3 protein
TRBJ1-2 | TRBV6-5 | NA | NA | TGTGCCAGCAGTTCCCCGGGAGGGGACTATGGCTACACCTTC | CASSSPGGDYGYTF
TRBJ2-7 | TRBV7-9 | NA | NA | TGTGCCAGCAGCTTTCCTACCGGCAGGGTACGCGAGCAGTACTTC | CASSFPTGRVREQYF
TRBJ2-7 | TRBV14 | NA | NA | TGTGCCAGCAGCCAAGTAGGACAGCTTTACGAGCAGTACTTC | CASSQVGQLYEQYF
TRBJ1-1 | TRBV12-3/TRBV12-4 | NA | NA | TGTGCCAGCAGTTTACGGAACACTGAAGCTTTCTTT | CASSLRNTEAFF
TRBJ2-3 | TRBV6-5 | NA | NA | TGTGCCAGCACTGGGGGAGGAAACACAGATACGCAGTATTTT | CASTGGGNTDTQYF
TRBJ2-1 | TRBV6-5 | TRBD1 | NA | TGTGCCAGCAGTCGGGACAGGGTGGCCTACAATGAGCAGTTCTTC | CASSRDRVAYNEQFF
TRBJ1-2 | TRBV5-1 | TRBD1 | NA | TGCGCCAGCAGCTCGAACTTACAGGGGGCACACTATGGCTACACCTTC | CASSSNLQGAHYGYTF
TRBJ2-2 | TRBV10-3 | TRBD2 | NA | TGTGCCATCAGTGGGCCTAGCGGGGGGCCTTCCACCGGGGAGCTGTTTTTT | CAISGPSGGPSTGELFF
TRBJ1-1 | TRBV7-9 | NA | NA | TGTGCCAGCAGCCTGTCTGGCACAGGGAACCTAGAAGCTTTCTTT | CASSLSGTGNLEAFF
TRBJ2-7 | TRBV7-9 | NA | NA | TGTGCCAGCAGGCCTGCACAGACCTACGAGCAGTACTTC | CASRPAQTYEQYF
TRBJ2-1 | TRBV7-2 | NA | NA | TGTGCCAGCAGCCTGTCAGGGACCTACAATGAGCAGTTCTTC | CASSLSGTYNEQFF
TRBJ2-7 | TRBV19 | NA | NA | TGTGCCAGTAGTAGTGGACAACCCTACGAGCAGTACTTC | CASSSGQPYEQYF
TRBJ2-7 | TRBV7-6 | NA | NA | TGTGCCAGCAGCTCTCATCAAGAGGGCACCTACGAGCAGTACTTC | CASSSHQEGTYEQYF
TRBJ2-7 | TRBV19 | TRBD2 | NA | TGTGCCAGTAGTTCTAGCGGGGGGCTCTACGAGCAGTACTTC | CASSSSGGLYEQYF
TRBJ1-5 | TRBV6-1 | NA | NA | TGTGCCAGCAGTGATAGAGGGCTTCGGGGTCAGCCCCAGCATTTT | CASSDRGLRGQPQHF
TRBJ2-7 | TRBV12-3/TRBV12-4 | NA | NA | TGTGCCAGCAGCAAGGGGGAGTCCTACGAGCAGTACTTC | CASSKGESYEQYF
TRBJ1-6 | TRBV12-3/TRBV12-4 | NA | NA | TGTGCCAGCAGTCTCGGTTTTTCACCCCTCCACTTT | CASSLGFSPLHF
TRBJ2-5 | TRBV5-4 | NA | few | TGTGCCAGCAGCTATGCCGAGCGAGTGAGAGAGACCCAGTACTTC | CASSYAERVRETQYF
TRBJ2-1 | TRBV5-1 | TRBD1 | NA | TGCGCCAGCAGCGGGCCGGGACAGGGTTACAATGAGCAGTTCTTC | CASSGPGQGYNEQFF
TRBJ1-2 | TRBV7-9 | NA | NA | TGTGCCAGCAGCTTACCGCCCGGGAGGCCGGAGTATGGCTACACCTTC | CASSLPPGRPEYGYTF
TRBJ2-1 | TRBV2 | TRBD2 | NA | TGTGCCAGCAGTGACGGCGGGGGGGCCAGGAATGAGCAGTTCTTC | CASSDGGGARNEQFF
TRBJ2-2 | TRBV24-1 | NA | NA | TGTGCCACCAGTGATTTCTCCGGGGAGCTGTTTTTT | CATSDFSGELFF
TRBJ1-3 | TRBV7-6 | NA | NA | TGTGCCAGCAGCTTAGTTCCAGGAAGAGGGAACACCATATATTTT | CASSLVPGRGNTIYF
TRBJ2-7 | TRBV2 | NA | NA | TGTGCCAGCAAGGGTCAGGGCAACTCCTACGAGCAGTACTTC | CASKGQGNSYEQYF
TRBJ2-7 | TRBV2 | NA | NA | TGTGCCAGCAGGGAGTGGGCGGGGGCCCCCTACGAGCAGTACTTC | CASREWAGAPYEQYF
TRBJ2-1 | TRBV5-1 | TRBD2 | NA | TGCGCCAGCAGCTTGGTGGCCCGGGGGGATGAGCAGTTCTTC | CASSLVARGDEQFF